Below, one T cell receptor (beta chain) is given with its context. The sample originates from a study of blood T cell repertoires in COVID-19. Study-level information: In each case, the material was cDNA or gDNA derived from T cells, B-cell-depleted T cells, or PBMCs.

Per the study methods: Amplification of reference gene primers was used by the study to estimate nucleated cell counts. Clones were read by immunoSEQ multiplex PCR, and TCRdb kept only the in-frame ones, dropping some. V, J and clone size are taken as reported in that table, and D and trimming were inferred from the DNA itself. The table includes about 330,000 clones, 65% to 90% detected once. Germline V gene data show CDR1 as SGHVS and CDR2 as FQNEAQ. V lost 1 base, J lost 13 bases, and 8 bases stayed unmatched. The CDR3 extends over 14 amino acids. The chain employs TRBV7-8 and TRBJ2-7; 12 nucleotides align to TRBD2. This clonotype originated in a human donor in a cohort sampled during active COVID-19. The sequenced material came from peripheral blood. This CDR3 reads CASSLVASGGVRYF. CDR3 nucleotide sequence: TGTGCCAGCAGCTTAGTAGCTAGCGGGGGGGTGAGATACTTC.